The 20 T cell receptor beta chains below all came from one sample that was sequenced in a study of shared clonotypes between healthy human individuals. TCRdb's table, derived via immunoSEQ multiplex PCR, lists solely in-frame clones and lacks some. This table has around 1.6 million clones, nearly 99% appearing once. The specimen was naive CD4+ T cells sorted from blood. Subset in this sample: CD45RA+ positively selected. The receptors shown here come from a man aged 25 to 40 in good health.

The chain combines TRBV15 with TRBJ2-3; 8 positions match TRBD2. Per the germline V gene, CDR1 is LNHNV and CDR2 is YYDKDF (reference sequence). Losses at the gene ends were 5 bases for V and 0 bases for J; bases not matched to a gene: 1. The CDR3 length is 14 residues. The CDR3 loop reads CATSPSGSTDTQYF. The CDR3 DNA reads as TGTGCCACCAGCCCTAGCGGGAGCACAGATACGCAGTATTTT.

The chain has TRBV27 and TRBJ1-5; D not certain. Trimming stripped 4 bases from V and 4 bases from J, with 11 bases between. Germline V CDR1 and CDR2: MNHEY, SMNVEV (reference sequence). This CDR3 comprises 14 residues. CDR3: CASSSIQRNQPQHF. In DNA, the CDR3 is TGTGCCAGCAGTTCGATTCAGAGAAATCAGCCCCAGCATTTT.

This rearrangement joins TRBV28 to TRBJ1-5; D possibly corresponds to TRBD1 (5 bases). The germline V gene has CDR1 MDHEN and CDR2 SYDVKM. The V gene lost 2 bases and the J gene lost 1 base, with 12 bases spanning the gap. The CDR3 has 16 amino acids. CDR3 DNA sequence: TGTGCCAGCAGTTTAGAAGGAGAGGGGAGCAATCAGCCCCAGCATTTT. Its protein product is CASSLEGEGSNQPQHF.

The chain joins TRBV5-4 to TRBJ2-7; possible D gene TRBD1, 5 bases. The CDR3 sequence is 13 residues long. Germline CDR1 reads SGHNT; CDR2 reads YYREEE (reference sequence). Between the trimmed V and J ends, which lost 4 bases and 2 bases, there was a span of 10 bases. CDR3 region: CASSPDSTYEQYF. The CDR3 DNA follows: TGTGCCAGCAGCCCAGACAGTACCTACGAGCAGTACTTC.

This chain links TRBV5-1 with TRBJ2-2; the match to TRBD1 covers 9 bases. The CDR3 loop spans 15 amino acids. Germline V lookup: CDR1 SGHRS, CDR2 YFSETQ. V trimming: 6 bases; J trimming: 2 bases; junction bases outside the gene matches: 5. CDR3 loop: CASKEQGANTGELFF. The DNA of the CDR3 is TGCGCCAGCAAAGAACAGGGGGCTAACACCGGGGAGCTGTTTTTT.

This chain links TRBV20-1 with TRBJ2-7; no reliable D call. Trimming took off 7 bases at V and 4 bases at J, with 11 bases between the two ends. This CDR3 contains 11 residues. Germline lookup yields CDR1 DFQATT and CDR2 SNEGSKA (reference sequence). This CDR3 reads CSGVERYEQYF. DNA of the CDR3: TGCAGTGGGGTGGAGAGATACGAGCAGTACTTC.

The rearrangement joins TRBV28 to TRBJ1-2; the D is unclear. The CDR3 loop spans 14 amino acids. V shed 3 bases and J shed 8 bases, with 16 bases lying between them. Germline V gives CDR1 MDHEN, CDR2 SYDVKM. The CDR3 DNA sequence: TGTGCCAGCAGTTTTTCTCCGCTCGGGGAGGGCTACACCTTC. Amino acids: CASSFSPLGEGYTF.

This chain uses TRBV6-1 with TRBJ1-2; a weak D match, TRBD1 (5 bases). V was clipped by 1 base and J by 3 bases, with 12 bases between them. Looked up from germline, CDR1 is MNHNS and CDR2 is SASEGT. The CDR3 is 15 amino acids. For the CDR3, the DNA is TGTGCCAGCAGTGAAGTCAGGGCGTGGGACTATGGCTACACCTTC. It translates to CASSEVRAWDYGYTF.

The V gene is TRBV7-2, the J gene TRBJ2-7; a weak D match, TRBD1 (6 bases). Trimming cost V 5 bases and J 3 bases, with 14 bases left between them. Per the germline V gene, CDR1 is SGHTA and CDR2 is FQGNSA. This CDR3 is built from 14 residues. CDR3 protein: CASSGTGFIYEQYF. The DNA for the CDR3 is TGTGCCAGCAGCGGTACAGGGTTTATCTACGAGCAGTACTTC.

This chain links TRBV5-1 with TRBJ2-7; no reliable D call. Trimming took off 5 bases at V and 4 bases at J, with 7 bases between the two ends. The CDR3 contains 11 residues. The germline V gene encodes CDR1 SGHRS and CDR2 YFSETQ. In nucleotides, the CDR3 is TGCGCCAGCAGGCTGGGGTACGAGCAGTACTTC. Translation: CASRLGYEQYF.

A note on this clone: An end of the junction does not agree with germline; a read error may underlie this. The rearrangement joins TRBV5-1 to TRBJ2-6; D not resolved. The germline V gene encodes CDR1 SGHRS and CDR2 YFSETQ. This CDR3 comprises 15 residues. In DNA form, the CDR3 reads TGCGCCAGCAGCTCCCGCTTCTCTGGCGCCAACGTCCTGACTTTC. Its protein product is CASSSRFSGANVLTF.

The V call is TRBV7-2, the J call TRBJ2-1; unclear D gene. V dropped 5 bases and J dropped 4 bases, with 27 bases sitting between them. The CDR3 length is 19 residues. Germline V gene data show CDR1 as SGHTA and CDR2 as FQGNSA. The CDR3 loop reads CASSRPRMGSEENYNEQFF. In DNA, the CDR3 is TGTGCCAGCAGCCGCCCCCGAATGGGTTCTGAGGAAAATTACAATGAGCAGTTCTTC.

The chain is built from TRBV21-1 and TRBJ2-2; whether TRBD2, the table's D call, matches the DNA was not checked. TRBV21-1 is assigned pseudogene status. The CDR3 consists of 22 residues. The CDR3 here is CASSKAPGLGLAGAIITGELFF. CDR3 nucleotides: TGTGCCAGCAGCAAAGCGCCAGGTTTAGGTCTAGCGGGGGCTATAATCACCGGGGAGCTGTTTTTT.

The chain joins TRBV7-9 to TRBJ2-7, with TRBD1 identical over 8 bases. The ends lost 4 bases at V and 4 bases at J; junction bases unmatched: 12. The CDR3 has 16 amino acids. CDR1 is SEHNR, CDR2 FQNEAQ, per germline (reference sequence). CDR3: CASSSAGRRGRYEQYF. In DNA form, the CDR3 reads TGTGCCAGCAGCTCCGCGGGGCGCAGGGGGCGATACGAGCAGTACTTC.

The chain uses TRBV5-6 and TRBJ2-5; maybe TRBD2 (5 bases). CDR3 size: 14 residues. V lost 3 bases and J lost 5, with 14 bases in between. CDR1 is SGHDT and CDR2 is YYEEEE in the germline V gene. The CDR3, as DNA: TGTGCCAGCAGCTCCGTCGGGATCCCCGAGACCCAGTACTTC. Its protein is CASSSVGIPETQYF. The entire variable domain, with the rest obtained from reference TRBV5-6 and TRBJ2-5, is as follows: DAGVTQSPTHLIKTRGQQVTLRCSPKSGHDTVSWYQQALGQGPQFIFQYYEEEERQRGNFPDRFSGHQFPNYSSELNVNALLLGDSALYLCASSSVGIPETQYFGPGTRLLVL.

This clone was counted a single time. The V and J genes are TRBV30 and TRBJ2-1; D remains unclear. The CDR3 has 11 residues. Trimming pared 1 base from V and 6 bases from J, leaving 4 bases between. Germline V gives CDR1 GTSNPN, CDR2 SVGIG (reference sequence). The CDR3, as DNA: TGTGCCTGGAGTGACGGCAATGAGCAGTTCTTC. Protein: CAWSDGNEQFF.

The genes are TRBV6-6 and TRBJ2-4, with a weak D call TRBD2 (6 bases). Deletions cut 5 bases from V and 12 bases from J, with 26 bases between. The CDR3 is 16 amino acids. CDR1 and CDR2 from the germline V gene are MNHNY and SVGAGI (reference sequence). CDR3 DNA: TGTGCCAGCAGTCTACCGGGGACTTTCCGGAGTGAGCGTCAGTACTTC. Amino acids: CASSLPGTFRSERQYF.

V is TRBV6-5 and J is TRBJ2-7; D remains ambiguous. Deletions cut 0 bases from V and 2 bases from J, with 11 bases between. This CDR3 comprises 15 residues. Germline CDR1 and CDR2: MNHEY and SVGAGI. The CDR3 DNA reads TGTGCCAGCAGTTACTCGAGGATATTCCCCTACGAGCAGTACTTC. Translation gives CASSYSRIFPYEQYF.

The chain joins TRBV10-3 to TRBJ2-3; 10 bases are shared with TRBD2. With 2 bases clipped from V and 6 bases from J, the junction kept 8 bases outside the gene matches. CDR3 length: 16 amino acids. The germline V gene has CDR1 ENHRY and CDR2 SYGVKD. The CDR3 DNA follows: TGTGCCATCAGTGAGGTCGTAGCGGGAGGTTGGGATACGCAGTATTTT. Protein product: CAISEVVAGGWDTQYF.

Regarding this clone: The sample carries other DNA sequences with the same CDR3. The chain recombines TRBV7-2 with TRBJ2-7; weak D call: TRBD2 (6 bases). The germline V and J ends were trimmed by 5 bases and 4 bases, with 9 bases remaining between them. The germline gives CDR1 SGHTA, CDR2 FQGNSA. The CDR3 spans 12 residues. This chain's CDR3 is CASSPSGYEQYF. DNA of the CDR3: TGTGCCAGCAGCCCGAGCGGGTACGAGCAGTACTTC.